Below, 23 T cell receptor beta chains from the same sample are listed, as sequenced in a study of a mutant IDH1 vaccine in newly diagnosed glioma. Here immunoSEQ multiplex PCR was the method, and the copy in TCRdb shows in-frame clones only, minus some. The sample carries some 60,000 clones, around 86% recorded once. Time point in this sample: week 23, last vaccination. Doses of 300 ug of mutant IDH1 20-mer peptide were given with topical imiquimod. The antigens these receptors bind are not known. The sample consisted of PBMCs, taken from a glioma patient whose treatment included an IDH1 peptide vaccine. The receptors here all came from a man in his forties or fifties with glioma.

The table lists this clone with a count of one. The V call is TRBV28, the J call TRBJ2-7; 8 bases agree with TRBD1. This CDR3 spans 14 amino acids. The ends lost 2 bases at V and 5 bases at J; junction bases unmatched: 5. In germline, CDR1 is MDHEN, CDR2 SYDVKM. CDR3 protein: CASSLGQGRNEQYF. For the CDR3, the DNA is TGTGCCAGCAGTTTAGGACAGGGTAGGAACGAGCAGTACTTC. Full variable domain (remainder filled in from reference TRBV28 and TRBJ2-7): DVKVTQSSRYLVKRTGEKVFLECVQDMDHENMFWYRQDPGLGLRLIYFSYDVKMKEKGDIPEGYSVSREKKERFSLILESASTNQTSMYLCASSLGQGRNEQYFGPGTRLTVT.

The rearrangement uses TRBV2 and TRBJ1-2; D unclear. Trimming shortened V by 0 bases and J by 0 bases, and 11 bases separated the two germline ends. From germline, CDR1 is SNHLY and CDR2 FYNNEI. The CDR3 has 16 amino acids. CDR3 sequence reads: CASSEARPGTNYGYTF. CDR3 coding DNA: TGTGCCAGCAGTGAAGCTCGGCCAGGTACTAACTATGGCTACACCTTC.

The V and J genes are TRBV6-1 and TRBJ2-7, with 8 bases matching TRBD1. Germline loops: CDR1 MNHNS, CDR2 SASEGT. V was clipped by 3 bases and J by 2 bases; unmatched bases: 3. There are 14 residues in the CDR3. This CDR3 is CASSDPGQAYEQYF. CDR3 nucleotide sequence: TGTGCCAGCAGTGATCCGGGACAGGCCTACGAGCAGTACTTC.

This chain links TRBV6-1 with TRBJ1-4, with 11 bases fitting TRBD1. Germline assignment: CDR1 MNHNS and CDR2 SASEGT. CDR3 size: 14 residues. V lost 4 bases, J lost 6 bases, and 1 base stayed unmatched. The CDR3 protein is CASSGTGGYEKLFF. The CDR3 region has the DNA TGTGCCAGCAGTGGGACAGGGGGCTATGAAAAACTGTTTTTT.

The V and J genes are TRBV14 and TRBJ2-5; TRBD2 agrees at 7 bases. The CDR3 is made up of 15 amino acids. J was trimmed by 5 bases and V by 4 bases; bases with no gene match: 10. Germline V lookup: CDR1 SGHDN, CDR2 FVKESK. The CDR3 loop reads CASSPPGLGEETQYF. CDR3 DNA sequence: TGTGCCAGCAGCCCGCCCGGACTAGGAGAGGAGACCCAGTACTTC. The variable domain in full, completed from reference TRBV14 and TRBJ2-5, reads EAGVTQFPSHSVIEKGQTVTLRCDPISGHDNLYWYRRVMGKEIKFLLHFVKESKQDESGMPNNRFLAERTGGTYSTLKVQPAELEDSGVYFCASSPPGLGEETQYFGPGTRLLVL.

V gene TRBV2 combines with J gene TRBJ2-5, with D possibly TRBD1 on 6 matching bases. Trimming removed 3 bases at V and 2 bases at J, with 16 bases between. CDR3 length: 16 amino acids. The V gene's germline CDR1 is SNHLY and CDR2 FYNNEI. The CDR3 region has the DNA TGTGCCAGCAGTGAGTGGCAGGGGCTGGGGCAAGAGACCCAGTACTTC. Translated: CASSEWQGLGQETQYF.

The chain couples TRBV6-6 to TRBJ2-1; 11 positions match TRBD2. The V gene end was trimmed by 4 bases and the J gene end by 7 bases; junction bases not matched to a gene: 9. The germline gives CDR1 MNHNY, CDR2 SVGAGI (reference sequence). The CDR3 loop spans 16 amino acids. The CDR3, as DNA: TGTGCCAGCAGTTCCCTGGGACTAGCGGAAAAGAATGAGCAGTTCTTC. Encoded protein: CASSSLGLAEKNEQFF.

The sample holds a few counts of this clone. The chain is built from TRBV14 and TRBJ2-7; no reliable D call. CDR1 and CDR2 from the germline V gene are SGHDN and FVKESK. This CDR3 region has 13 residues. Trimming cost V 3 bases and J 3 bases, with 9 bases left between them. The CDR3 sequence: CASSQPPLYEQYF. The CDR3 DNA follows: TGTGCCAGCAGCCAGCCACCTCTCTACGAGCAGTACTTC.

The V gene is TRBV6-1, the J gene TRBJ1-1; D is unresolved. V was trimmed by 3 bases and J by 1 base, leaving 9 bases between them. CDR3 size: 14 residues. CDR1 is MNHNS, CDR2 SASEGT, per germline. The CDR3 loop is CASSDSWGNTEAFF. CDR3 coding DNA: TGTGCCAGCAGTGATTCCTGGGGGAACACTGAAGCTTTCTTT.

The chain is built from TRBV10-3 and TRBJ2-2, with 9 bases fitting TRBD1. The CDR3 spans 15 residues. CDR1 is ENHRY, CDR2 SYGVKD, per germline. V shed 6 bases, J shed 3 bases, and the junction held 5 bases outside the gene matches. The CDR3 bases are TGTGCCATCAGCGACGACAGGGGGTACACCGGGGAGCTGTTTTTT. It is translated as CAISDDRGYTGELFF.

This clone has just one count. The rearrangement uses TRBV29-1 and TRBJ2-7; TRBD2 matches 10 bases. CDR3 size: 15 residues. V gave up 5 bases and J gave up 2 bases; unmatched junction bases: 9. In germline, CDR1 is SQVTM, CDR2 ANQGSEA. The CDR3, as DNA: TGCAGCGTTCTGAGCGGGAGGGCCCGGCCCTACGAGCAGTACTTC. Translated: CSVLSGRARPYEQYF.

This clone appeared a few times. The chain employs TRBV18 and TRBJ2-1; the D gene could be TRBD1 or TRBD2 (5 bases each). The V and J ends lost 3 bases and 10 bases respectively, with 7 bases between them. Germline loops: CDR1 KGHSH, CDR2 LQKENI. The CDR3 covers 11 residues. The DNA of the CDR3 is TGTGCCAGCTCACCCGGGACCGAGCAGTTCTTC. This translates into CASSPGTEQFF. The variable domain in full, with the rest retrieved from reference TRBV18 and TRBJ2-1, is NAGVMQNPRHLVRRRGQEARLRCSPMKGHSHVYWYRQLPEEGLKFMVYLQKENIIDESGMPKERFSAEFPKEGPSILRIQQVVRGDSAAYFCASSPGTEQFFGPGTRLTVL.

The rearrangement uses TRBV4-1 and TRBJ2-3; D remains unclear. The CDR3 has 15 residues. Germline V lookup: CDR1 MGHRA, CDR2 YSYEKL. V gave up 4 bases and J gave up 4 bases, with 15 bases separating them. In nucleotides, the CDR3 is TGCGCCAGCAGCCTAACCAAGGAGCTGTCAGATACGCAGTATTTT. Protein product: CASSLTKELSDTQYF.

V is TRBV2 and J is TRBJ2-2, with 8 bases fitting TRBD2. In germline, CDR1 is SNHLY, CDR2 FYNNEI. The CDR3 is 15 residues long. V dropped 10 bases and J dropped 5; count of bases not matched to a gene: 12. This chain's CDR3 is CAIRGISGSTGELFF. As DNA, the CDR3 is TGTGCCATCAGGGGTATAAGCGGGAGTACCGGGGAGCTGTTTTTT.

The J gene is TRBJ2-2, the V gene TRBV2, with a possible D match to TRBD2 (5 bases). Per germline, CDR1 SNHLY and CDR2 FYNNEI. V gave up 7 bases and J gave up 7 bases, with 10 bases separating them. CDR3 length equals 12 residues. The CDR3 spells CASNVGSGELFF. The CDR3 DNA reads as TGTGCCAGCAATGTGGGGAGCGGGGAGCTGTTTTTT. The variable domain in full, with the rest retrieved from reference TRBV2 and TRBJ2-2, is EPEVTQTPSHQVTQMGQEVILRCVPISNHLYFYWYRQILGQKVEFLVSFYNNEISEKSEIFDDQFSVERPDGSNFTLKIRSTKLEDSAMYFCASNVGSGELFFGEGSRLTVL.

This chain joins TRBV27 and TRBJ1-2; D is ambiguous. Trimming cost V 2 bases and J 3 bases, with 7 bases left between them. The CDR3 extends over 13 amino acids. The germline V gene encodes CDR1 MNHEY and CDR2 SMNVEV (reference sequence). CDR3 coding DNA: TGTGCCAGCAGTTTACTAGGGCACTATGGCTACACCTTC. It encodes CASSLLGHYGYTF.

The chain has TRBV5-1 and TRBJ2-7; 9 bases are shared with TRBD1. This CDR3 has 14 amino acids. Germline V lookup: CDR1 SGHRS, CDR2 YFSETQ. Trimming took 3 bases from V and 4 from J; bases not matched to a gene: 5. CDR3 bases: TGCGCCAGCAGCTCCGGGACAGGGTGGTACGAGCAGTACTTC. Protein: CASSSGTGWYEQYF.

This chain uses TRBV2 with TRBJ2-1; tentative D call: TRBD2 (7 bases). There are 10 residues in the CDR3. Per the germline V gene, CDR1 is SNHLY and CDR2 is FYNNEI. Trimming shortened V by 8 bases and J by 15 bases, and 14 bases separated the two germline ends. CDR3 DNA sequence: TGTGCCAGCCGAGGGGGGGTTCTGTTCTTC. Translation: CASRGGVLFF.

The V gene is TRBV4-1, the J gene TRBJ2-1; a possible D gene is TRBD2 (5 bases). The CDR3 has 13 amino acids. V was cut by 0 bases and J by 8 bases, with 8 bases left in between. Germline loops: CDR1 MGHRA, CDR2 YSYEKL. CDR3 sequence: CASSQDTRDEQFF. The CDR3 nucleotides are TGCGCCAGCAGCCAAGATACTAGGGATGAGCAGTTCTTC.

The V gene is TRBV4-1, the J gene TRBJ1-5, with 10 bases fitting TRBD1. CDR1 MGHRA and CDR2 YSYEKL come from the germline V gene. V shed 3 bases, J shed 3 bases, and the junction held 2 bases outside the gene matches. The CDR3 is 15 residues long. The CDR3 here is CASSQGQGLNQPQHF. For the CDR3, the DNA is TGCGCCAGCAGCCAGGGACAGGGGCTCAATCAGCCCCAGCATTTT.

This rearrangement joins TRBV6-5 to TRBJ2-1, with 9 bases aligning to TRBD1. Trimming at V came to 5 bases and at J to 8 bases, leaving 10 bases not matched to a gene. In germline, CDR1 is MNHEY, CDR2 SVGAGI. The CDR3 covers 15 residues. The CDR3 region is CASSRTGDGFYEQFF. CDR3 bases: TGTGCCAGCAGTAGGACAGGGGATGGCTTCTATGAGCAGTTCTTC.

The genes are TRBV27 and TRBJ2-7; D remains ambiguous. Germline values: CDR1 MNHEY, CDR2 SMNVEV (reference sequence). This CDR3 spans 11 amino acids. V lost 10 bases, J lost 2 bases, and 9 bases lay in between. Here the CDR3 DNA reads TGTGCCACCGTGAAAGCCTACGAGCAGTACTTC. Encoded protein: CATVKAYEQYF.

This chain joins TRBV7-3 and TRBJ2-1, with D perhaps matching TRBD1 or TRBD2 (6 bases each). The germline V and J ends were trimmed by 2 bases and 7 bases, with 9 bases remaining between them. CDR1 and CDR2 from the germline V gene are SGHTA and FQGTGA. This CDR3 spans 13 amino acids. The CDR3 DNA is TGTGCCAGCAGCTTACCGGGGGCAAATGAGCAGTTCTTC. Its protein product is CASSLPGANEQFF.